These 27 T cell receptor beta chains share one sample of origin, sequenced in a study of cytomegalovirus exposure and HLA in healthy donors. Vbeta (60) and Jbeta (13) primers were used in the PCR. TCRdb's table, derived via immunoSEQ multiplex PCR, lists solely in-frame clones and lacks some. The sample lists under 200,000 clones; 82% were seen once. Material for sequencing was PBMCs. The source of these receptors is a girl aged 10 to 17 in good health and CMV-seropositive.

V and J are TRBV29-1 and TRBJ2-7, with 10 bases fitting TRBD1. After removal of 7 bases from V and 5 bases from J, the junction contained 11 bases not matched to a gene. This CDR3 is built from 14 residues. CDR1 is SQVTM and CDR2 is ANQGSEA in the germline V gene. The CDR3 is CSAQTGGIVNEQYF. CDR3 bases: TGCAGCGCTCAGACAGGGGGCATCGTCAACGAGCAGTACTTC.

V and J are TRBV2 and TRBJ2-5; 7 bases are a match to TRBD1. Germline CDR1 is SNHLY and CDR2 is FYNNEI. CDR3 length equals 13 residues. V was clipped by 7 bases and J by 4 bases; unmatched bases: 6. The CDR3 DNA reads TGTGCCAGCAAGGGACAGTTGTCAGAGACCCAGTACTTC. Translated, it gives CASKGQLSETQYF.

The rearrangement links TRBV7-3 to TRBJ2-3; TRBD2 agrees at 7 bases. The CDR3 loop spans 13 amino acids. The V gene end was trimmed by 5 bases and the J gene end by 10 bases; junction bases not matched to a gene: 9. Germline V gene sequence: CDR1 SGHTA, CDR2 FQGTGA. CDR3 amino acids: CASSRTTSAAQYF. The DNA of the CDR3 is TGTGCCAGCAGCCGAACCACTAGCGCGGCGCAGTATTTT.

The J gene is TRBJ1-5, the V gene TRBV29-1; 7 bases map to TRBD1. The germline V gene has CDR1 SQVTM and CDR2 ANQGSEA. V gave up 6 bases and J gave up 0 bases; unmatched junction bases: 17. CDR3 length: 18 amino acids. The CDR3 nucleotides read TGCAGCGTCACAGGGGACACAAGCGATTGGTATAGCAATCAGCCCCAGCATTTT. Protein product: CSVTGDTSDWYSNQPQHF.

The CDR3 region has the DNA TGTGCCAGCAGTGACAGCGGGAGGGCCACAGATACGCAGTATTTT. It specifies CASSDSGRATDTQYF. The V and J genes are TRBV9 and TRBJ2-3; 10 bases are shared with TRBD2. V shed 5 bases, J shed 2 bases, and the junction held 5 bases outside the gene matches. The CDR3 has 15 amino acids. Germline loops: CDR1 SGDLS, CDR2 YYNGEE.

Here the CDR3 DNA reads TGTGCCACCCCCCCGGGGGGCCAAGAGACCCAGTACTTC. This translates into CATPPGGQETQYF. This chain joins TRBV2 and TRBJ2-5; 7 bases agree with TRBD2. The germline V gene encodes CDR1 SNHLY and CDR2 FYNNEI. The CDR3 length is 13 residues. Trimming at V came to 10 bases and at J to 1 base, leaving 6 bases not matched to a gene.

The V call is TRBV5-1, the J call TRBJ2-1; 15 bases fit TRBD2. Per the germline V gene, CDR1 is SGHRS and CDR2 is YFSETQ. There are 17 residues in the CDR3. V gave up 5 bases and J gave up 2 bases; unmatched junction bases: 5. This CDR3 is CASRGTSGRRTYNEQFF. The CDR3 DNA reads TGCGCCAGCAGGGGGACTAGCGGGAGGAGGACCTACAATGAGCAGTTCTTC.

This clone has just a few counts. V is TRBV6-1 and J is TRBJ1-4, with no clear D. Per the germline V gene, CDR1 is MNHNS and CDR2 is SASEGT. This CDR3 spans 13 amino acids. V was clipped by 6 bases and J by 5 bases, with 10 bases between them. The CDR3 reads CASSTGRNEKLFF. In DNA form, the CDR3 reads TGTGCCAGCAGCACCGGGAGGAATGAAAAACTGTTTTTT.

The V and J genes are TRBV29-1 and TRBJ2-5; TRBD1 matches at 7 bases. V trimming: 3 bases; J trimming: 3 bases; junction bases outside the gene matches: 4. The germline gives CDR1 SQVTM, CDR2 ANQGSEA. The CDR3 spans 13 residues. The CDR3 loop is CSVETGREETQYF. Here the CDR3 DNA reads TGCAGCGTTGAGACAGGGCGGGAAGAGACCCAGTACTTC.

The chain recombines TRBV9 with TRBJ1-2; D perhaps matches TRBD1 (5 bases). The germline V and J ends were trimmed by 0 bases and 7 bases, with 19 bases remaining between them. This CDR3 has 16 amino acids. Germline lookup yields CDR1 SGDLS and CDR2 YYNGEE. The CDR3: CASSVGLGGSQSGYTF. The CDR3 DNA follows: TGTGCCAGCAGCGTAGGTTTGGGGGGTTCTCAGAGTGGCTACACCTTC. Using reference TRBV9 and TRBJ1-2 for the parts outside the CDR3, the full variable domain is DSGVTQTPKHLITATGQRVTLRCSPRSGDLSVYWYQQSLDQGLQFLIQYYNGEERAKGNILERFSAQQFPDLHSELNLSSLELGDSALYFCASSVGLGGSQSGYTFGSGTRLTVV.

The chain has TRBV5-4 and TRBJ1-1, with D possibly matching TRBD1 (6 bases). Germline values: CDR1 SGHNT, CDR2 YYREEE (reference sequence). The CDR3 spans 17 residues. V dropped 2 bases and J dropped 0 bases, with 17 bases sitting between them. The CDR3 protein is CASSLSKGDRVNTEAFF. The CDR3 nucleotides are TGTGCCAGCAGCTTATCCAAGGGGGACCGAGTGAACACTGAAGCTTTCTTT.

The genes are TRBV27 and TRBJ2-7; 7 bases align to TRBD1. This CDR3 is 14 amino acids long. Germline CDR1 MNHEY, CDR2 SMNVEV (reference sequence). V lost 5 bases to trimming and J lost 4 bases; unmatched junction nucleotides: 8. In DNA, the CDR3 is TGTGCCAGCAGTCTGTCGGGACAGCAGTACGAGCAGTACTTC. This gives the protein CASSLSGQQYEQYF.

In its sample, this clone was seen a few times. The chain joins TRBV5-1 to TRBJ2-3, with 13 bases identical to TRBD2. Germline trimming cut 4 bases from V and 3 bases from J; bases unmatched to any gene: 5. Germline V gene lookup returns CDR1 SGHRS and CDR2 YFSETQ. This CDR3 contains 16 residues. The CDR3 loop is CASSAGTSGKTDTQYF. The CDR3 DNA follows: TGCGCCAGCAGCGCCGGGACTAGCGGGAAAACAGATACGCAGTATTTT.

This chain joins TRBV28 and TRBJ2-3; D perhaps matches TRBD2 (7 bases). CDR1 is MDHEN, CDR2 SYDVKM, per germline. The CDR3 sequence is 15 residues long. The V and J ends lost 3 bases and 3 bases respectively, with 13 bases between them. In nucleotides, the CDR3 is TGTGCCAGCAGTTTTAGAGGGGGGGGGACAGATACGCAGTATTTT. Translation gives CASSFRGGGTDTQYF. Together with reference TRBV28 and TRBJ2-3, the CDR3 gives the full variable domain: DVKVTQSSRYLVKRTGEKVFLECVQDMDHENMFWYRQDPGLGLRLIYFSYDVKMKEKGDIPEGYSVSREKKERFSLILESASTNQTSMYLCASSFRGGGTDTQYFGPGTRLTVL.

The chain is built from TRBV14 and TRBJ2-1; 7 positions match TRBD2. Germline V gives CDR1 SGHDN, CDR2 FVKESK. V lost 0 bases and J lost 8; bases outside the gene matches: 10. The CDR3 spans 16 residues. The CDR3: CASSQDRGGGLHEQFF. CDR3 DNA sequence: TGTGCCAGCAGCCAAGATCGCGGGGGTGGTCTTCATGAGCAGTTCTTC.

This clone has more than one count but fewer than ten. This CDR3 is CASSQDSRGSNQPQHF. CDR3 in DNA: TGCGCCAGCAGCCAAGATAGCAGGGGCAGCAATCAGCCCCAGCATTTT. V usage is TRBV4-1 and J usage is TRBJ1-5; D is possibly TRBD1 (6 bases). V was trimmed by 0 bases and J by 1 base, leaving 10 bases between them. Germline values: CDR1 MGHRA, CDR2 YSYEKL. The CDR3 is made up of 16 amino acids.

This sequence joins TRBV5-1 and TRBJ2-2, with 9 bases that match TRBD2. The CDR3 sequence is 14 residues long. V dropped 2 bases and J dropped 8; count of bases not matched to a gene: 4. Germline CDR1 reads SGHRS; CDR2 reads YFSETQ. This CDR3 is CASSLAGGSGELFF. In DNA form, the CDR3 reads TGCGCCAGCAGCTTAGCGGGAGGATCGGGGGAGCTGTTTTTT.

This clone occurred once. The rearrangement uses TRBV6-1 and TRBJ2-7; 10 nucleotides agree with TRBD1. The V gene end was trimmed by 5 bases and the J gene end by 6 bases; junction bases not matched to a gene: 7. Germline assignment: CDR1 MNHNS and CDR2 SASEGT. The CDR3 is made up of 14 amino acids. The CDR3 sequence is CASSIRDRGGEQYF. The CDR3 nucleotides read TGTGCCAGCAGTATCCGGGACAGGGGAGGCGAGCAGTACTTC.

J is TRBJ2-1 and V is TRBV7-8, with a tentative D call TRBD1 (5 bases). The CDR3 extends over 17 amino acids. V shed 6 bases and J shed 3 bases, with 21 bases lying between them. Germline CDR1 reads SGHVS; CDR2 reads FQNEAQ. The CDR3 spells CASSFKPGFPYYNEQFF. The CDR3, as DNA: TGTGCCAGCAGTTTCAAACCAGGGTTTCCCTACTACAATGAGCAGTTCTTC.

A few counts support this clone. The rearrangement links TRBV28 to TRBJ2-7; the D is unclear. CDR3 length: 12 amino acids. The ends were cut back, 5 bases at V and 5 bases at J, with 10 bases in the middle. Germline V gene lookup returns CDR1 MDHEN and CDR2 SYDVKM. CDR3 coding DNA: TGTGCCAGCAGTCGTGACACTCACGAGCAGTACTTC. It codes for CASSRDTHEQYF. Combining the CDR3 with reference TRBV28 and TRBJ2-7 gives the whole variable domain DVKVTQSSRYLVKRTGEKVFLECVQDMDHENMFWYRQDPGLGLRLIYFSYDVKMKEKGDIPEGYSVSREKKERFSLILESASTNQTSMYLCASSRDTHEQYFGPGTRLTVT.

In this sample, this clone turned up once. J is TRBJ2-1 and V is TRBV18, with D hard to call. Trimming pared 3 bases from V and 1 base from J, leaving 13 bases between. Germline loops: CDR1 KGHSH, CDR2 LQKENI. This CDR3 is built from 16 residues. CDR3 DNA: TGTGCCAGCTCACCGAGGTCCCTTGGGTCCTACAATGAGCAGTTCTTC. This sequence encodes CASSPRSLGSYNEQFF.

The V call is TRBV5-5, the J call TRBJ1-3; D ambiguous. The V gene's germline CDR1 is SGHKS and CDR2 YYEKEE (reference sequence). The CDR3 is made up of 17 amino acids. The V end was cut by 0 bases, the J end by 1 base, with 14 bases between. The CDR3, as DNA: TGTGCCAGCAGCTTGGCCGTCTTCGCTAGTTCTGGAAACACCATATATTTT. It encodes CASSLAVFASSGNTIYF.

This chain joins TRBV28 and TRBJ1-1; 7 positions match TRBD1. The J segment lost 5 bases and the V segment lost 6 bases, leaving 12 bases of the junction unmatched. Looked up from germline, CDR1 is MDHEN and CDR2 is SYDVKM. This CDR3 contains 15 residues. Here the CDR3 reads CASSMQGGWWTEAFF. The CDR3 bases are TGTGCCAGCAGCATGCAGGGGGGATGGTGGACTGAAGCTTTCTTT.

The V gene is TRBV30, the J gene TRBJ2-5; TRBD1 is a possible D gene (5 bases). V lost 3 bases and J lost 0, with 8 bases in between. CDR1 GTSNPN and CDR2 SVGIG come from the germline V gene (reference sequence). This CDR3 comprises 13 residues. Here the CDR3 DNA reads TGTGCCTGGAGCAGACAGTACCAAGAGACCCAGTACTTC. Its translation is CAWSRQYQETQYF.

The chain links TRBV7-3 to TRBJ2-7, with 7 bases aligning to TRBD1. The CDR3 spans 14 residues. The V gene's germline CDR1 is SGHTA and CDR2 FQGTGA. Unmatched junction bases numbered 9, after V lost 5 bases and J lost 5 bases. The CDR3 nucleotides are TGTGCCAGCAGCCCCGACAGGGTTCAAGACGAGCAGTACTTC. Its translation is CASSPDRVQDEQYF.

The rearrangement joins TRBV7-3 to TRBJ2-3; 9 nucleotides line up with TRBD2. Germline V gene data show CDR1 as SGHTA and CDR2 as FQGTGA. The CDR3 covers 18 residues. With V trimmed by 5 bases and J by 2 bases, 14 bases remained unmatched. CDR3 protein: CASSHPLVAGEVTDTQYF. CDR3 DNA: TGTGCCAGCAGCCATCCTCTGGTAGCGGGGGAGGTCACAGATACGCAGTATTTT.

The V gene is TRBV7-8, the J gene TRBJ2-7, with D unclear. V lost 3 bases and J lost 3, with 6 bases in between. The CDR3 extends over 12 amino acids. Germline values: CDR1 SGHVS, CDR2 FQNEAQ. The CDR3 coding sequence is TGTGCCAGCAGCTTCAACAGCTACGAGCAGTACTTC. It specifies CASSFNSYEQYF.